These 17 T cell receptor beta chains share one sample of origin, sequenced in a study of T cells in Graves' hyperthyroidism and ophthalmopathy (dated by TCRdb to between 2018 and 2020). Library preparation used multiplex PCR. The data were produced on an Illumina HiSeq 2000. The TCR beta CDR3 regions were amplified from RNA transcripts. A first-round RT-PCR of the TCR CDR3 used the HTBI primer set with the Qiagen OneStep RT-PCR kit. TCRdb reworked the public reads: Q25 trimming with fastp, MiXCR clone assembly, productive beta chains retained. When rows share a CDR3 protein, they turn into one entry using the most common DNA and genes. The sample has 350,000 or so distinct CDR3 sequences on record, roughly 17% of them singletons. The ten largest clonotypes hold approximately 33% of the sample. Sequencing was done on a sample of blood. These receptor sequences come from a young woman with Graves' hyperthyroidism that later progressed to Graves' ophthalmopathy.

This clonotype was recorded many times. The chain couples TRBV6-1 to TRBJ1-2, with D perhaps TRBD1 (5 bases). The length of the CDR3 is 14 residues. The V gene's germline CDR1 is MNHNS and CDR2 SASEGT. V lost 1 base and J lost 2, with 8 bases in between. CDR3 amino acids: CASSEEGVNYGYTF. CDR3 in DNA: TGTGCCAGCAGTGAAGAAGGGGTCAACTATGGCTACACCTTC.

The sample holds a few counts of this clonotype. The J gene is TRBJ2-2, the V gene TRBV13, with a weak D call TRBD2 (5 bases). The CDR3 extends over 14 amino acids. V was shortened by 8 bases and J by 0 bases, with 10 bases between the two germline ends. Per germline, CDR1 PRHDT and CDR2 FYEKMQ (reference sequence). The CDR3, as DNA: TGTGCCAGCGAGGGCCTGGCGAACACCGGGGAGCTGTTTTTT. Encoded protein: CASEGLANTGELFF.

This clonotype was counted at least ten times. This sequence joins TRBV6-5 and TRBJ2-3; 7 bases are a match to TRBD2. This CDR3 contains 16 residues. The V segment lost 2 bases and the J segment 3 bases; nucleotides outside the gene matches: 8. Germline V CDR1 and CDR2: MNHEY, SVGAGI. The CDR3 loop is CASSYGDGGRTDTQYF. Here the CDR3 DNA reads TGTGCCAGCAGTTACGGGGACGGGGGGAGGACAGATACGCAGTATTTT.

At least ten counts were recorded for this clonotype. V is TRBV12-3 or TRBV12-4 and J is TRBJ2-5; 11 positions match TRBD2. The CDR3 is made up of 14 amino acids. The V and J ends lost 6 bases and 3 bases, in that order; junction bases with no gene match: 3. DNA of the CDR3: TGTGCCAGCAGCGCTAGCGGGGGGAAAGAGACCCAGTACTTC. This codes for CASSASGGKETQYF.

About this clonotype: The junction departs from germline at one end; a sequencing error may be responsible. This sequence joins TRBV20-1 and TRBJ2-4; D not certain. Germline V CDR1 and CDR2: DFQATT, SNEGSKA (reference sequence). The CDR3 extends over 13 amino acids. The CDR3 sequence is CSARVPAKNIQYF. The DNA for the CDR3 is TGCAGTGCGAGAGTCCCGGCCAAAAACATTCAGTACTTC.

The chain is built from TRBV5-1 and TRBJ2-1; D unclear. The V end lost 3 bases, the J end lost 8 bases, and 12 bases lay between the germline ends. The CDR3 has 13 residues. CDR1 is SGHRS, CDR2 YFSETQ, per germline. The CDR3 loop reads CASSYVLSDEQFF. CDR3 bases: TGCGCCAGCAGCTACGTTTTGTCGGATGAGCAGTTCTTC.

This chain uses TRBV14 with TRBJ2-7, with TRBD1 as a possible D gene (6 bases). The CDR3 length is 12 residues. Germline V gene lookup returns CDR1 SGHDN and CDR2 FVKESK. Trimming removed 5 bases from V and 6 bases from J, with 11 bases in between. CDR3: CASSSQGFEQYF. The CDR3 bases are TGTGCCAGCAGCTCACAGGGTTTCGAGCAGTACTTC.

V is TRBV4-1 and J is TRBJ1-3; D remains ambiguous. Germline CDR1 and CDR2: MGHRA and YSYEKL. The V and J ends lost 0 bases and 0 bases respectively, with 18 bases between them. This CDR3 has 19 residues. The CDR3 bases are TGCGCCAGCAGCCAAGATACGGGAAGGGCAGTGCACTCTGGAAACACCATATATTTT. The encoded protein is CASSQDTGRAVHSGNTIYF.

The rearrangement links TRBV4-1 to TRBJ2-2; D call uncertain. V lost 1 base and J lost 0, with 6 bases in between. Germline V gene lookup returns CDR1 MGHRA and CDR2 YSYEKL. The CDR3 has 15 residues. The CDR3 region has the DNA TGCGCCAGCAGCCAAGTTGGTGCGAACACCGGGGAGCTGTTTTTT. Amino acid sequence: CASSQVGANTGELFF.

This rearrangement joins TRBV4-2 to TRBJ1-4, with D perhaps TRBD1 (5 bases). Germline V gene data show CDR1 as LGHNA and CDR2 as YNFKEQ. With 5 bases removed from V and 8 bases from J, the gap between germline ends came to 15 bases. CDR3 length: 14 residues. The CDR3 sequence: CASSGASRGEKLFF. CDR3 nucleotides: TGTGCCAGCAGCGGGGCCTCACGCGGGGAAAAACTGTTTTTT.

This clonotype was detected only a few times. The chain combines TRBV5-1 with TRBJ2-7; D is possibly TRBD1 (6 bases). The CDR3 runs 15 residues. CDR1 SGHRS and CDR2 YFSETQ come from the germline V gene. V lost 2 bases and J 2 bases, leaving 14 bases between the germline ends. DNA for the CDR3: TGCGCCAGCAGCTTCTTCCAGACAGGCCCCTACGAGCAGTACTTC. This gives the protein CASSFFQTGPYEQYF.

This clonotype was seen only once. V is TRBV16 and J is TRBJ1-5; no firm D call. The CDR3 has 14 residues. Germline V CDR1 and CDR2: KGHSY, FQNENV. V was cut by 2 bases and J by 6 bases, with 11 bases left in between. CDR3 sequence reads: CASSQDGKVQPQHF. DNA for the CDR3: TGTGCCAGCAGCCAAGATGGAAAAGTTCAGCCCCAGCATTTT. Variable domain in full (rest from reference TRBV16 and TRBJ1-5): GEEVAQTPKHLVRGEGQKAKLYCAPIKGHSYVFWYQQVLKNEFKFLISFQNENVFDETGMPKERFSAKCLPNSPCSLEIQATKLEDSAVYFCASSQDGKVQPQHFGDGTRLSIL.

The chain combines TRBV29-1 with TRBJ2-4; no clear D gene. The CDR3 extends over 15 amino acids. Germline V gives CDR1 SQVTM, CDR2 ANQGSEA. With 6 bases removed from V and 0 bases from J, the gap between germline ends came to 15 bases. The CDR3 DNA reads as TGCAGCGTCGCAAAGGGCGCCCTAGCCAAAAACATTCAGTACTTC. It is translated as CSVAKGALAKNIQYF.

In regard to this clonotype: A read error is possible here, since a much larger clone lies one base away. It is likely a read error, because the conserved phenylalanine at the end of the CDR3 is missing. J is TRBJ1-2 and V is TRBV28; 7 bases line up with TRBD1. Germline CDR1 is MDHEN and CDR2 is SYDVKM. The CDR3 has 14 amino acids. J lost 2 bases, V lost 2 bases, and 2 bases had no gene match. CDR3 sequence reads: CASSLPGGNYGYTL. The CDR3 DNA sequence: TGTGCCAGCAGTTTACCAGGGGGGAACTATGGCTACACCCTC.

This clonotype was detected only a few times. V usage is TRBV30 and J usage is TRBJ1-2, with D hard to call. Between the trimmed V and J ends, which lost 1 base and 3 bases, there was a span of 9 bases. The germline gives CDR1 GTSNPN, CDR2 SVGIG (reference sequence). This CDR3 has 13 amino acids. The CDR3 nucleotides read TGTGCCTGGAGTGACGACGGACACTATGGCTACACCTTC. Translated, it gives CAWSDDGHYGYTF.

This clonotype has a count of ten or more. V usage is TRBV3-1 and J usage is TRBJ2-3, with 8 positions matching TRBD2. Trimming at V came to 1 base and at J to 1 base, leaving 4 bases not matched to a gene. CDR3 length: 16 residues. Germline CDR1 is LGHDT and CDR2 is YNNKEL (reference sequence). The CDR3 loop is CASSQVPAGGTDTQYF. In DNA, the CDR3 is TGTGCCAGCAGCCAAGTTCCAGCGGGGGGCACAGATACGCAGTATTTT.

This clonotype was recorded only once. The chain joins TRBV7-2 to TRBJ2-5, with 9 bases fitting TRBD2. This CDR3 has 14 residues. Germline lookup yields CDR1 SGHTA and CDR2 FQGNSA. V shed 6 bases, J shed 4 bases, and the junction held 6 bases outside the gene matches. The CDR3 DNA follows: TGTGCCAGCAGGGATAGACTAGCGGTAGAGACCCAGTACTTC. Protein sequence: CASRDRLAVETQYF.